The rows below give T cell receptor beta chains drawn from one sample of a study of response to subunit inactivated influenza vaccine. One entry per CDR3 protein results from TCRdb running MiXCR on the RT-PCR reads. The sample has about 700,000 distinct CDR3 sequences; about 15% are singletons. The starting material was PBMCs from blood, obtained roughly 15 days before vaccination. These TCRs come from a man between 50 and 59 years old who received an inactivated influenza vaccine. Each CDR3 is given with its conserved first and last residue. D genes are given only for firm matches. Clone size is given for some rows only: seen once, a few or many times, or a class if the clone is expanded.

j_call d_call v_call clone_size cdr3_aa cdr3_nt
TRBJ1-2 - TRBV28 - CASSFLLTANYGYTF TGTGCCAGCAGTTTCCTCCTGACGGCCAACTATGGCTACACCTTC
TRBJ2-7 - TRBV9 - CASSVYGTNEQYF TGTGCCAGCAGCGTATATGGTACAAACGAGCAGTACTTC
TRBJ2-5 - TRBV4-2 many CASSQAGLQETQYF TGTGCCAGCAGCCAAGCGGGACTGCAAGAGACCCAGTACTTC
TRBJ2-1 - TRBV4-2 many CASSGGTSSYNEQFF TGTGCCAGCAGCGGTGGGACGTCATCCTACAATGAGCAGTTCTTC
TRBJ1-2 TRBD1 TRBV5-4 few CASSSGQPKNYGYTF TGTGCCAGCAGCTCGGGACAGCCCAAAAACTATGGCTACACCTTC
TRBJ2-7 - TRBV14 - CASSPHPRGYEQYF TGTGCCAGCAGCCCCCATCCACGGGGATACGAGCAGTACTTC
TRBJ1-6 - TRBV5-1 many CASRTDDNSPLHF TGCGCCAGCCGGACGGATGATAATTCACCCCTCCACTTT
TRBJ2-1 TRBD2 TRBV7-2 many CASSLAGVYNEQFF TGTGCCAGCAGTTTAGCGGGCGTCTACAATGAGCAGTTCTTC
TRBJ1-2 - TRBV18 - CASSPTQGSGYTF TGTGCCAGCTCACCGACCCAGGGATCTGGCTACACCTTC
TRBJ2-1 - TRBV20-1 many CSATEHRKYNEQFF TGCAGTGCCACCGAGCACAGGAAGTACAATGAGCAGTTCTTC
TRBJ1-4 - TRBV5-1 few CASSLVAANEKLFF TGCGCCAGCAGCTTGGTGGCAGCTAATGAAAAACTGTTTTTT
TRBJ2-6 - TRBV6-1 - CASTEGITGANVLTF TGTGCCAGCACCGAGGGTATCACTGGGGCCAACGTCCTGACTTTC
TRBJ2-3 TRBD2 TRBV10-3 many CAISEIAGDTDTQYF TGTGCCATCAGTGAGATAGCGGGGGACACAGATACGCAGTATTTT
TRBJ1-1 - TRBV29-1 - CSVTTGVNTEAFF TGCAGCGTGACGACAGGAGTGAACACTGAAGCTTTCTTT
TRBJ1-3 - TRBV4-3 few CASSQELGPLSGNTIYF TGCGCCAGCAGCCAAGAATTAGGGCCTCTCTCTGGAAACACCATATATTTT
TRBJ1-5 TRBD1 TRBV24-1 many CATSEGQGQGFWKPQHF TGTGCCACCAGTGAGGGCCAGGGACAGGGGTTCTGGAAGCCCCAGCATTTT
TRBJ2-1 TRBD2 TRBV7-3 - CASSPLAGTSYNEQFF TGTGCCAGCAGCCCTCTAGCGGGAACCTCCTACAATGAGCAGTTCTTC
TRBJ2-1 TRBD2 TRBV5-1 - CASSGMQAGGSRNEQFF TGCGCCAGCAGTGGGATGCAGGCGGGGGGGTCGAGAAATGAGCAGTTCTTC
TRBJ2-5 - TRBV11-1 - CASSSRWATQETQYF TGTGCCAGCAGCTCCCGGTGGGCTACTCAAGAGACCCAGTACTTC
TRBJ2-7 TRBD1 TRBV7-6 few CASSLRGQGYEQYF TGTGCCAGCAGCTTACGCGGACAGGGCTACGAGCAGTACTTC
TRBJ1-2 TRBD1 TRBV6-1 - CASSEGTGPYGYTF TGTGCCAGCAGTGAAGGGACAGGCCCATATGGCTACACCTTC
TRBJ2-5 TRBD1 TRBV20-1 - CSAPGQRYQETQYF TGCAGTGCACCGGGACAGAGATATCAAGAGACCCAGTACTTC
TRBJ1-2 TRBD1 TRBV10-3 few CAISELTGTNYGYTF TGTGCCATCAGTGAGCTGACAGGGACTAACTATGGCTACACCTTC
TRBJ1-4 - TRBV10-3 - CAISEGLNEKLFF TGTGCCATCAGTGAAGGGCTAAATGAAAAACTGTTTTTT
TRBJ1-6 - TRBV20-1 few CSALGTNNSPLHF TGCAGTGCTCTCGGGACAAATAATTCACCCCTCCACTTT
TRBJ2-2 - TRBV2 - CASSDGFGTGELFF TGTGCCAGCAGTGATGGTTTTGGGACGGGGGAGCTGTTTTTT
TRBJ2-3 TRBD2 TRBV7-9 - CASSRTSGSSDTQYF TGTGCCAGCAGCCGAACTAGCGGGAGTTCAGATACGCAGTATTTT
TRBJ2-3 - TRBV6-1 - CASSFSASTDTQYF TGTGCCAGCAGCTTTAGCGCTAGCACAGATACGCAGTATTTT
TRBJ2-3 - TRBV27 few CASSLVRASTDTQYF TGTGCCAGCAGTTTAGTGAGGGCTAGCACAGATACGCAGTATTTT
TRBJ2-5 TRBD2 TRBV12-3/TRBV12-4 - CASSLASGVSVTQYF TGTGCCAGCAGTTTAGCTAGCGGGGTCTCGGTGACCCAGTACTTC
TRBJ2-2 TRBD1 TRBV7-9 - CASRDTGGTNTGELFF TGTGCCAGCAGGGACACAGGGGGTACGAACACCGGGGAGCTGTTTTTT
TRBJ2-3 - TRBV27 - CASGKVGAPDTQYF TGTGCCAGCGGGAAAGTCGGGGCCCCAGATACGCAGTATTTT
TRBJ2-5 - TRBV19 - CASSRPTDQETQYF TGTGCCAGTAGTAGACCGACAGACCAAGAGACCCAGTACTTC
TRBJ2-5 - TRBV7-3 - CASSLSGARGETQYF TGTGCCAGCAGCTTAAGTGGGGCACGAGGGGAGACCCAGTACTTC
TRBJ2-4 - TRBV12-3/TRBV12-4 - CASTSTLVTRAKNIQYF TGTGCCAGCACTTCTACTCTAGTTACTCGGGCCAAAAACATTCAGTACTTC
TRBJ2-7 - TRBV5-1 - CASRRRTYSYEQYF TGCGCCAGCAGAAGGCGGACGTACTCCTACGAGCAGTACTTC
TRBJ1-4 - TRBV28 few CASSFWGQGEKLFF TGTGCCAGCAGTTTCTGGGGGCAGGGTGAAAAACTGTTTTTT
TRBJ2-1 TRBD2 TRBV5-1 few CASSGSSGGAGEQFF TGCGCCAGCAGCGGATCTAGCGGGGGGGCCGGTGAGCAGTTCTTC
TRBJ2-1 TRBD2 TRBV20-1 many CSARGGTRTWDEQFF TGCAGTGCTAGGGGAGGGACTAGGACATGGGATGAGCAGTTCTTC
TRBJ2-1 TRBD2 TRBV27 - CASSLTGGGAYNEQFF TGTGCCAGCAGTTTAACCGGCGGGGGGGCTTACAATGAGCAGTTCTTC
TRBJ2-3 TRBD2 TRBV4-2 few CASSHRLAGEPTDTQYF TGTGCCAGCAGCCACCGCCTAGCGGGAGAGCCAACAGATACGCAGTATTTT
TRBJ1-1 TRBD1 TRBV20-1 few CSPGTGDFLNTEAFF TGCAGTCCCGGGACAGGTGACTTCTTGAACACTGAAGCTTTCTTT
TRBJ2-1 TRBD1 TRBV10-3 - CAISEYGQGGSDEQFF TGTGCCATCAGTGAGTACGGACAGGGGGGTTCGGATGAGCAGTTCTTC
TRBJ2-5 - TRBV6-5 many CASSYSTGVKETQYF TGTGCCAGCAGTTACTCGACCGGGGTAAAAGAGACCCAGTACTTC
TRBJ1-5 TRBD1 TRBV5-6 few CASNLQGEEDQPQHF TGTGCCAGCAACTTACAGGGGGAGGAAGATCAGCCCCAGCATTTT
TRBJ1-2 - TRBV5-1 few CASSLDTYGYTF TGCGCCAGCAGCCTGGACACTTATGGCTACACCTTC
TRBJ2-5 TRBD1 TRBV5-8 many CASSTLGTGKGTQYF TGTGCCAGCAGCACTTTAGGGACAGGGAAGGGGACCCAGTACTTC
TRBJ2-3 TRBD2 TRBV15 few CATSSLGTSGSRVTDTQYF TGTGCCACCAGCTCCCTCGGGACTAGCGGGAGTAGGGTCACAGATACGCAGTATTTT